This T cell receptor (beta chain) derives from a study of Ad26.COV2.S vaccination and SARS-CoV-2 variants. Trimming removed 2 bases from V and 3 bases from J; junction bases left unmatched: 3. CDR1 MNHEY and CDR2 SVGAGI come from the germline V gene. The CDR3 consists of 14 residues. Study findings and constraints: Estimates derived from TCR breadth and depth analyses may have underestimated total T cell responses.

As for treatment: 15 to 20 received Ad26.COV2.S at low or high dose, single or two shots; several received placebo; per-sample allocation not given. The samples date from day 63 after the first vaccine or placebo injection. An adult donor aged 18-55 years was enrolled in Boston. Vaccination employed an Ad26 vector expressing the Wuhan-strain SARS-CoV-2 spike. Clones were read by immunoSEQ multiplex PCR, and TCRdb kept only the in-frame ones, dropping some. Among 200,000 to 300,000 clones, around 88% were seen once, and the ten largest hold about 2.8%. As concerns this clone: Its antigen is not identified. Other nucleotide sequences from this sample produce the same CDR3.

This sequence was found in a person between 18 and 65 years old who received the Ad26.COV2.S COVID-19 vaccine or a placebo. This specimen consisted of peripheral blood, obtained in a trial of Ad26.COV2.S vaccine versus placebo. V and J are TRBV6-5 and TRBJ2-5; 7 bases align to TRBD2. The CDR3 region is CASSYGGGKETQYF. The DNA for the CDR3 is TGTGCCAGCAGTTACGGCGGGGGAAAAGAGACCCAGTACTTC.